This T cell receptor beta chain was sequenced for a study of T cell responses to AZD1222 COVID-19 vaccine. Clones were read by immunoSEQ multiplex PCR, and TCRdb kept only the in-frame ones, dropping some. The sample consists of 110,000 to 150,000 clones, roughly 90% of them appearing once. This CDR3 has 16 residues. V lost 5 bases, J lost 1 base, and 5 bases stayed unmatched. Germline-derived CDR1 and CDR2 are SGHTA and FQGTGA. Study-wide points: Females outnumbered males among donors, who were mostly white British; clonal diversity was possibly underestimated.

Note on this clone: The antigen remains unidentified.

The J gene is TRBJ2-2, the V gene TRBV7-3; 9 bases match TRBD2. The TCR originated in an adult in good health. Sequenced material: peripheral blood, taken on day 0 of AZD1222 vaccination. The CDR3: CASSSSGGKNTGELFF. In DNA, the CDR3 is TGTGCCAGCAGCAGTAGCGGGGGAAAGAACACCGGGGAGCTGTTTTTT.